A selection of T cell receptor beta chains follows, all from one sample in a study of blood T cell repertoires in COVID-19. TCRdb's copy holds only in-frame clones and misses some; the assay was immunoSEQ multiplex PCR. The table records 45,000 to 60,000 clones, 80% to 90% of them present only once. Sequenced sample: peripheral blood. These receptors were collected from a man aged 60-69 years with acute or convalescent COVID-19. Both conserved end residues are part of each CDR3. D genes are given only for firm matches. Part of the rows lack a size; the others show once, few, many or a class for expanded clones.

>TRBV6-5|TRBJ1-1|.|few
TGTGCCAGCAGTTATAAACAGGCCACTGAAGCTTTCTTT
CASSYKQATEAFF
>TRBV5-6|TRBJ2-3|TRBD2|once
TGTGCCAGCAGCTTCATGTCGGGGGGGCCAAGTTTAACCAGAGATACGCAGTATTTT
CASSFMSGGPSLTRDTQYF
>TRBV5-4|TRBJ2-7|TRBD1|.
TGTGCCAGCAGCTCGACCGGGACAGGATACGAGCAGTACTTC
CASSSTGTGYEQYF
>TRBV5-1|TRBJ1-1|TRBD1|.
TGCGCCAGCAGCTTGGGTAGGGGGCGAGGAGGAACTGAAGCTTTCTTT
CASSLGRGRGGTEAFF
>TRBV3-1/TRBV3-2|TRBJ1-2|TRBD1|.
TGTGCCAGCAGCCCAAGTGGACAGGGTGGCTATGGCTACACCTTC
CASSPSGQGGYGYTF
>TRBV7-6|TRBJ2-7|TRBD1|.
TGTGCCAGCAGCTTAGCGCATCCTGGACAGGGGCACGAGCAGTACTTC
CASSLAHPGQGHEQYF
>TRBV12-5|TRBJ2-1|TRBD1|.
TGTGCTAGTGCCGAGGGGGCAAGGGGGAACAATGAGCAGTTCTTC
CASAEGARGNNEQFF
>TRBV3-1/TRBV3-2|TRBJ1-1|.|.
TGTGCCAGCAGCCAATTACAGGGTATCACTGAAGCTTTCTTT
CASSQLQGITEAFF
>TRBV5-6|TRBJ2-1|.|.
TGTGCCAGCAGCTTGGTGCTAGAGGTGGAGGAGCAGTTCTTC
CASSLVLEVEEQFF
>TRBV9|TRBJ1-5|.|.
TGTGCCAGCAGCGTAAGTGTCGGTCAGCCCCAGCATTTT
CASSVSVGQPQHF
>TRBV3-1/TRBV3-2|TRBJ1-6|TRBD1|.
TGTGCCAGCAGCCAAGAATGGAAAACAGGGGTGCATTCACCCCTCCACTTT
CASSQEWKTGVHSPLHF
>TRBV14|TRBJ2-1|.|.
TGTGCCAGCAGCCGGGAGGGCGGGGGCTCCAGAGGGAATGAGCAGTTCTTC
CASSREGGGSRGNEQFF
>TRBV27|TRBJ2-7|.|.
TGTGCCAGCAGCCCCCTATGGGGGGGGCCTACGAGGTACGAGCAGTACTTC
CASSPLWGGPTRYEQYF
>TRBV5-6|TRBJ1-2|.|.
TGTGCCACAGCCCGGGGGAGATATTATTATGGCTACACCTTC
CATARGRYYYGYTF
>TRBV12-3/TRBV12-4|TRBJ1-2|.|.
TGTGCCAGCAATCAGGGGACTGGCTACACCTTC
CASNQGTGYTF
>TRBV10-3|TRBJ2-3|TRBD2|.
TGTGCCATCAGTGCGTCAGCGGGGGTAGGAGATACGCAGTATTTT
CAISASAGVGDTQYF
>TRBV15|TRBJ1-5|.|.
TGTGCCACCAGCCTCCGACAATGGAGCAATCAGCCCCAGCATTTT
CATSLRQWSNQPQHF
>TRBV21-1|TRBJ1-6|.|.
TGTGCCAGCAGCAAAGGTCTCCGACGGCAGGGGGAGTCACCCCTCCACTTT
CASSKGLRRQGESPLHF
>TRBV9|TRBJ2-1|.|few
TGTGCCAGCAGCGCACGTTCGGCGGGAAGCTCCTACAATGAGCAGTTCTTC
CASSARSAGSSYNEQFF
>TRBV7-4|TRBJ1-3|.|.
TGTGCCAGCAGCCATAAACGGAATCCTTGGGGGGAAGACTCTGGAAACACCATATATTTT
CASSHKRNPWGEDSGNTIYF
>TRBV6-5|TRBJ1-1|.|.
TGTGCCAGCAGTACCCCGGGGGAAGCTTTCTTT
CASSTPGEAFF
>TRBV6-5|TRBJ2-5|TRBD2|.
TGTGCCAGCAGCCGGGGGGAGGGAAGAGAGACCCAGTACTTC
CASSRGEGRETQYF
>TRBV7-2|TRBJ2-7|.|few
TGTGCCAGCAGCCGGGCGGGGGCCAGCAGCTCCTACGAGCAGTACTTC
CASSRAGASSSYEQYF
>TRBV2|TRBJ2-3|TRBD1|.
TGTGCCAGCAGGTGGGACAGCCCGGAGGATACGCAGTATTTT
CASRWDSPEDTQYF
>TRBV27|TRBJ1-4|TRBD1|.
TGTGCCAGCAGTTTAAGGGGACAGGGGCTTAATGAAAAACTGTTTTTT
CASSLRGQGLNEKLFF
>TRBV19|TRBJ1-2|TRBD1|.
TGTGCCAGTAGTTTCGTGGGACAGTCTGGCTACACCTTC
CASSFVGQSGYTF
>TRBV7-3|TRBJ1-6|TRBD1|few
TGTGCCAGCAGCTTAAGACAGGGGGAGTCACCCCTCCACTTT
CASSLRQGESPLHF
>TRBV5-1|TRBJ1-3|.|.
TGCGCCAGCAGCTGGCCGGGGATCGCCGGAAACACCATATATTTT
CASSWPGIAGNTIYF
>TRBV9|TRBJ2-3|TRBD2|.
TGTGCCAGCAGCGTAATGGGCAGCGGGGGGTCAGATACGCAGTATTTT
CASSVMGSGGSDTQYF
>TRBV30|TRBJ2-7|TRBD1|.
TGTGCCTGGAGCGACCACAACCCAGGGGGTAAGCGATACGAGCAGTACTTC
CAWSDHNPGGKRYEQYF
>TRBV3-1/TRBV3-2|TRBJ1-1|TRBD1|few
TGTGCCAGCAGTCGTACGACAGGGCCACCTGAAGCTTTCTTT
CASSRTTGPPEAFF
>TRBV7-9|TRBJ1-3|.|.
TGTGCCAGCAGCGTCGCCAGGGACTCTGGAAACACCATATATTTT
CASSVARDSGNTIYF
>TRBV11-3|TRBJ1-4|TRBD1|.
TGTGCCAGCAGCTTAGGCCCGGGACAGGGTAACCATAATGAAAAACTGTTTTTT
CASSLGPGQGNHNEKLFF
>TRBV2|TRBJ1-1|TRBD1|.
TGTGCCAGCAGTGGCCAGGGGGCCGATGAAGCTTTCTTT
CASSGQGADEAFF
>TRBV5-6|TRBJ1-2|.|.
TGTGCCAGCAGCTTGGGGACCCATCAGGAGGTCTACACCTTC
CASSLGTHQEVYTF
>TRBV2|TRBJ1-2|.|.
TGTGCCAGCAGTGAACGGGGGGCAGACTATGGCTACACCTTC
CASSERGADYGYTF
>TRBV5-1|TRBJ1-4|TRBD1|.
TGCGCCAGCAGCATGTGGGGGACAGGAACTAATGAAAAACTGTTTTTT
CASSMWGTGTNEKLFF
>TRBV9|TRBJ1-4|TRBD1|.
TGTGCCAGCAGCGTCCGACAGGGACTAGGAGAAAAACTGTTTTTT
CASSVRQGLGEKLFF
>TRBV27|TRBJ1-2|.|few
TGTGCCAGCAGTTTAGGGACGGGGGGAAACTATGGCTACACCTTC
CASSLGTGGNYGYTF
>TRBV6-5|TRBJ1-5|TRBD1|.
TGTGCCAGCACCCCCGACAGGGCGAGCAATCAGCCCCAGCATTTT
CASTPDRASNQPQHF
>TRBV14|TRBJ1-6|TRBD1|.
TGTGCCAGCAGCCAGTGGACAGGGGATTCACCCCTCCACTTT
CASSQWTGDSPLHF
>TRBV29-1|TRBJ1-5|.|.
TGCAGTGTCAGGGACAAGAGCAATCAGCCCCAGCATTTT
CSVRDKSNQPQHF
>TRBV3-1/TRBV3-2|TRBJ2-7|.|.
TGTGCCAGCAGCAAGCGGACGACTTGGAGTTACGAGCAGTACTTC
CASSKRTTWSYEQYF
>TRBV4-2|TRBJ2-1|TRBD2|.
TGTGCCAGCAGCACACGACTTAGCGGGGGCCCCTACAATGAGCAGTTCTTC
CASSTRLSGGPYNEQFF
>TRBV6-1|TRBJ1-1|.|few
TGTGCCAGCAGTGAAGCCCTACGAAGGAACACTGAAGCTTTCTTT
CASSEALRRNTEAFF
>TRBV9|TRBJ2-1|TRBD2|.
TGTGCCAGCACCTTTACTAGCGGCAGGGTCTCCTACAATGAGCAGTTCTTC
CASTFTSGRVSYNEQFF
>TRBV12-3/TRBV12-4|TRBJ1-2|.|.
TGTGCCAGCAGTCCAGGCAGGGTGGGAGGCTACACCTTC
CASSPGRVGGYTF